Each of the 24 T cell receptor beta chains below was sequenced from the same sample in a study of blood T cell repertoires in COVID-19 (dated by TCRdb to the early 2020s). Library creation used the immunoSEQ multiplex PCR assay. TCRdb holds this immuneACCESS table with in-frame rearrangements only. Some clones are missing; in checked studies, unresolved V genes explain under half, and the rest has no known cause. The sample contains approximately 110,000 clones, roughly 80% of them found a single time. The ten largest clones represent around a fifth of the sample. Material for sequencing was peripheral blood. These receptors were collected from a man aged 65 to 85 with active or convalescent COVID-19.

In this sample, this clone turned up a few times. This sample includes further DNA sequences coding for the same CDR3. The chain couples TRBV19 to TRBJ2-1; tentatively, D is TRBD1 (5 bases). The CDR3 runs 13 residues. V lost 5 bases to trimming and J lost 3 bases, with 8 bases between them. Germline lookup yields CDR1 LNHDA and CDR2 SQIVND (reference sequence). The DNA of the CDR3 is TGTGCCAGTAGTCCTAGGGGCTACAATGAGCAGTTCTTC. As protein: CASSPRGYNEQFF.

J is TRBJ1-2 and V is TRBV3-1 (or the pseudogene TRBV3-2); D remains unclear. Germline assignment: CDR1 LGHDT and CDR2 YNNKEL (reference sequence). V shed 0 bases and J shed 4 bases, with 9 bases lying between them. The CDR3 length is 14 residues. CDR3 DNA sequence: TGTGCCAGCAGCCAAGATCCTTCGGGCTATGGCTACACCTTC. Translation: CASSQDPSGYGYTF.

The chain employs TRBV5-8 and TRBJ2-1; D unclear. The CDR3 is 15 amino acids. The germline V gene has CDR1 SGHTS and CDR2 YDEGEE. With 0 bases removed from V and 0 bases from J, the gap between germline ends came to 7 bases. CDR3 amino acids: CASSLGRYSYNEQFF. In DNA, the CDR3 is TGTGCCAGCAGCTTGGGGAGATACTCCTACAATGAGCAGTTCTTC.

J is TRBJ2-1 and V is TRBV7-9, with 7 nucleotides matching TRBD1. Trimming cost V 0 bases and J 4 bases; bases outside gene matches: 3. The germline gives CDR1 SEHNR, CDR2 FQNEAQ (reference sequence). This CDR3 has 15 amino acids. The CDR3 is CASSLAGQRYNEQFF. CDR3 coding DNA: TGTGCCAGCAGCTTAGCGGGACAGAGATACAATGAGCAGTTCTTC. Using reference TRBV7-9 and TRBJ2-1 for the parts outside the CDR3, the full variable domain is DTGVSQNPRHKITKRGQNVTFRCDPISEHNRLYWYRQTLGQGPEFLTYFQNEAQLEKSRLLSDRFSAERPKGSFSTLEIQRTEQGDSAMYLCASSLAGQRYNEQFFGPGTRLTVL.

This clone was recorded only once. V usage is TRBV12-5 and J usage is TRBJ1-1; D call uncertain. The CDR3 runs to 15 residues. Trimming removed 6 bases from V and 1 base from J, with 15 bases in between. CDR1 and CDR2 from the germline V gene are LGHNT and FRNRAP. The CDR3: CASGPPSRGNTEAFF. For the CDR3, the DNA is TGTGCTAGTGGCCCTCCGTCCCGGGGGAACACTGAAGCTTTCTTT. The complete variable domain, with remaining parts taken from reference TRBV12-5 and TRBJ1-1, reads DARVTQTPRHKVTEMGQEVTMRCQPILGHNTVFWYRQTMMQGLELLAYFRNRAPLDDSGMPKDRFSAEMPDATLATLKIQPSEPRDSAVYFCASGPPSRGNTEAFFGQGTRLTVV.

This clone was picked up a small number of times. The V gene is TRBV28, the J gene TRBJ2-7; TRBD2 matches 13 bases. From germline, CDR1 is MDHEN and CDR2 SYDVKM. V shed 4 bases, J shed 4 bases, and the junction held 7 bases outside the gene matches. This CDR3 is built from 16 residues. The CDR3 region is CASSSPRLAGGYEQYF. The CDR3 coding sequence is TGTGCCAGCAGTTCCCCCCGACTAGCGGGAGGTTACGAGCAGTACTTC.

This clone came up a few times. The rearrangement uses TRBV30 and TRBJ1-1; 7 bases are shared with TRBD1. The J segment lost 0 bases and the V segment lost 5 bases, leaving 3 bases of the junction unmatched. Germline CDR1 GTSNPN, CDR2 SVGIG (reference sequence). CDR3 length: 13 amino acids. The CDR3 here is CAWDRVLNTEAFF. CDR3 nucleotides: TGTGCCTGGGACAGGGTCTTGAACACTGAAGCTTTCTTT.

V gene TRBV6-5 combines with J gene TRBJ2-1, with TRBD2 identical over 8 bases. The germline CDR1 and CDR2 sequences are MNHEY and SVGAGI. The CDR3 consists of 15 residues. V gave up 6 bases and J gave up 0 bases; unmatched junction bases: 4. The CDR3 loop reads CASSFTSGSYNEQFF. The CDR3 DNA reads as TGTGCCAGCAGCTTTACTAGCGGCTCCTACAATGAGCAGTTCTTC.

The rearrangement links TRBV5-8 to TRBJ2-5, with 8 bases lining up with TRBD2. The CDR3 runs 16 residues. Germline CDR1 reads SGHTS; CDR2 reads YDEGEE. V was pared by 2 bases and J by 5 bases, with 11 bases of the junction left unmatched. The CDR3 region has the DNA TGTGCCAGCAGCTTCTCGGGGAGCGGGAGATCGGAGACCCAGTACTTC. It encodes CASSFSGSGRSETQYF.

The CDR3 is CASSRRGISDGYTF. CDR3 sequence (DNA): TGTGCCAGTAGTAGGAGGGGAATCTCCGATGGCTACACCTTC. V and J are TRBV19 and TRBJ1-2, with D perhaps matching TRBD1 (5 bases). The V end lost 4 bases, the J end lost 6 bases, and 15 bases lay between the germline ends. Per the germline V gene, CDR1 is LNHDA and CDR2 is SQIVND (reference sequence). The length of the CDR3 is 14 residues.

This clone was detected a few times. V usage is TRBV12-5 and J usage is TRBJ1-4, with 10 bases matching TRBD1. Trimming removed 1 base from V and 6 bases from J; junction bases left unmatched: 2. The CDR3 has 15 residues. CDR1 and CDR2 (germline): LGHNT, FRNRAP. Here the CDR3 DNA reads TGTGCTAGTGGTTTGGGGACAGGGGGAGATGAAAAACTGTTTTTT. Residues: CASGLGTGGDEKLFF.

V is TRBV3-1 (or the pseudogene TRBV3-2) and J is TRBJ2-3; maybe TRBD2 (5 bases). Trimming took off 4 bases at V and 2 bases at J, with 10 bases between the two ends. The CDR3 totals 14 residues. Germline lookup yields CDR1 LGHDT and CDR2 YNNKEL (reference sequence). The CDR3 DNA reads TGTGCCAGCAGCCTGCCGAGGGACACAGATACGCAGTATTTT. It translates to CASSLPRDTDTQYF.

This rearrangement joins TRBV5-1 to TRBJ1-2; a weak D match, TRBD1 (5 bases). There are 20 residues in the CDR3. The germline V gene has CDR1 SGHRS and CDR2 YFSETQ. Trimming shortened V by 0 bases and J by 2 bases, and 26 bases separated the two germline ends. The CDR3 protein is CASSLDYRGVGLRGNYGYTF. The CDR3 bases are TGCGCCAGCAGCTTGGATTACCGGGGTGTGGGACTACGGGGAAACTATGGCTACACCTTC.

This sequence joins TRBV6-5 and TRBJ2-7; the match to TRBD2 covers 12 bases. This CDR3 region has 14 residues. Germline V gene lookup returns CDR1 MNHEY and CDR2 SVGAGI. Trimming at V came to 6 bases and at J to 4 bases, leaving 4 bases not matched to a gene. Here the CDR3 DNA reads TGTGCCAGCAGGAAGACTAGCGGGAGTTACGAGCAGTACTTC. This encodes CASRKTSGSYEQYF.

This clone came up once. The chain joins TRBV27 to TRBJ2-7; D uncertain. CDR3 length: 14 amino acids. V lost 2 bases and J lost 1, with 9 bases in between. CDR1 and CDR2 from the germline V gene are MNHEY and SMNVEV (reference sequence). CDR3 sequence: CASSLGSPSYEQYF. The CDR3, as DNA: TGTGCCAGCAGTTTAGGCAGTCCTTCCTACGAGCAGTACTTC.

This clone was detected only a few times. V is TRBV4-1 and J is TRBJ1-2; 8 bases align to TRBD1. There are 15 residues in the CDR3. Germline V gene data show CDR1 as MGHRA and CDR2 as YSYEKL. Trimming removed 1 base from V and 5 bases from J; junction bases left unmatched: 6. CDR3 region: CASSQAGGAIYGYTF. The CDR3 DNA is TGCGCCAGCAGCCAAGCAGGGGGCGCAATTTATGGCTACACCTTC.

This sequence joins TRBV3-1 (or the pseudogene TRBV3-2) and TRBJ1-2, with TRBD1 as a possible D gene (5 bases). The CDR3 contains 13 residues. The V end was cut by 0 bases, the J end by 14 bases, with 16 bases between. Germline values: CDR1 LGHDT, CDR2 YNNKEL (reference sequence). The CDR3 DNA sequence: TGTGCCAGCAGCCAAGATCCGGCCAGGGATTCGACCTTC. Amino acid sequence: CASSQDPARDSTF.

As regards this clone: A read error may account for a junction end that differs from germline. This chain connects TRBV15 to TRBJ1-1; 7 bases line up with TRBD1. The germline V gene encodes CDR1 LNHNV and CDR2 YYDKDF (reference sequence). This CDR3 contains 17 residues. CDR3 loop: CATRRGGATGLNTEAFF. For the CDR3, the DNA is TGTGCCACCAGGAGAGGGGGTGCGACAGGGCTCAACACTGAAGCTTTCTTT.

This clone has just a few counts. Mismatch with germline at one junction end may stem from a read error. The chain carries TRBV7-9 and TRBJ1-6; TRBD1 matches at 7 bases. The CDR3 loop spans 14 amino acids. Looked up from germline, CDR1 is SEHNR and CDR2 is FQNEAQ (reference sequence). The CDR3, as DNA: TGTGCCAGCAGCGCAGGGGGTCTGGCGTCCCCCCCCCACTTT. Its protein product is CASSAGGLASPPHF.

This clone was found a few times. This chain uses TRBV18 with TRBJ2-2; TRBD1 might be the D (5 bases). In germline, CDR1 is KGHSH, CDR2 LQKENI. The CDR3 extends over 15 amino acids. V lost 5 bases to trimming and J lost 0 bases, with 10 bases between them. This chain's CDR3 is CASSIRAANTGELFF. In DNA, the CDR3 is TGTGCCAGCTCAATCAGGGCGGCGAACACCGGGGAGCTGTTTTTT.

V and J are TRBV20-1 and TRBJ1-3; TRBD1 agrees at 7 bases. Looked up from germline, CDR1 is DFQATT and CDR2 is SNEGSKA (reference sequence). This CDR3 is 11 amino acids long. With V trimmed by 7 bases and J by 6 bases, 3 bases remained unmatched. CDR3 DNA sequence: TGCAGTGTCAGGGGGAAAAACACCATATATTTT. Its protein is CSVRGKNTIYF.

The gene calls are TRBV7-2 and TRBJ1-6; D ambiguous. V was clipped by 2 bases and J by 10 bases, with 6 bases between them. Germline V CDR1 and CDR2: SGHTA, FQGNSA. This CDR3 has 12 residues. The CDR3 DNA reads TGTGCCAGCAGCTTATGGAGCTCACCCCTCCACTTT. Translation gives CASSLWSSPLHF.

The rearrangement uses TRBV12-1 and TRBJ1-2; the table's D call, TRBD1, was not checked against the DNA. TRBV12-1 is recorded as a pseudogene. This CDR3 has 15 residues. CDR3 in DNA: TGTGCCAGCAGCTCAGACAGGGAGGAGATCTATGGCTACACCTTC. Residues: CASSSDREEIYGYTF.

The chain employs TRBV21-1 and TRBJ1-3; TRBD1, the table's D call, was not compared with the DNA. TRBV21-1 is a documented pseudogene. The CDR3 is 16 amino acids. CDR3 coding DNA: TGTGCCAGCAGCAACATCACAGAAAACTCTGGAAACACCATATATTTT. This translates into CASSNITENSGNTIYF.